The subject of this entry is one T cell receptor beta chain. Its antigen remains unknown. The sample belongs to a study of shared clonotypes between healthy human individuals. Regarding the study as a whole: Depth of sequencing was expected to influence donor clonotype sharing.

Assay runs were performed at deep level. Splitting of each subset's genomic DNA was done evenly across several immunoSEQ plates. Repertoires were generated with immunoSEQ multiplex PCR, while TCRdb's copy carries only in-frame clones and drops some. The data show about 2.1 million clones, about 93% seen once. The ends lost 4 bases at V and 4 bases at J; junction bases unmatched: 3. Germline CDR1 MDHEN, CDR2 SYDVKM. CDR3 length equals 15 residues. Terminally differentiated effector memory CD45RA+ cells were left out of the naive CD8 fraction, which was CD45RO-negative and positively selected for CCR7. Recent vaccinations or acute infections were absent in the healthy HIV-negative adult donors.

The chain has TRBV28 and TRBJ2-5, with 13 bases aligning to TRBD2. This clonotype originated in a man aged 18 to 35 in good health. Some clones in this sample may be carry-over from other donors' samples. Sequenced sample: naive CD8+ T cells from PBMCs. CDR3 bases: TGTGCCAGCAGTTGGACTAGCGGGAGTGGAGAGACCCAGTACTTC. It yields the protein CASSWTSGSGETQYF.